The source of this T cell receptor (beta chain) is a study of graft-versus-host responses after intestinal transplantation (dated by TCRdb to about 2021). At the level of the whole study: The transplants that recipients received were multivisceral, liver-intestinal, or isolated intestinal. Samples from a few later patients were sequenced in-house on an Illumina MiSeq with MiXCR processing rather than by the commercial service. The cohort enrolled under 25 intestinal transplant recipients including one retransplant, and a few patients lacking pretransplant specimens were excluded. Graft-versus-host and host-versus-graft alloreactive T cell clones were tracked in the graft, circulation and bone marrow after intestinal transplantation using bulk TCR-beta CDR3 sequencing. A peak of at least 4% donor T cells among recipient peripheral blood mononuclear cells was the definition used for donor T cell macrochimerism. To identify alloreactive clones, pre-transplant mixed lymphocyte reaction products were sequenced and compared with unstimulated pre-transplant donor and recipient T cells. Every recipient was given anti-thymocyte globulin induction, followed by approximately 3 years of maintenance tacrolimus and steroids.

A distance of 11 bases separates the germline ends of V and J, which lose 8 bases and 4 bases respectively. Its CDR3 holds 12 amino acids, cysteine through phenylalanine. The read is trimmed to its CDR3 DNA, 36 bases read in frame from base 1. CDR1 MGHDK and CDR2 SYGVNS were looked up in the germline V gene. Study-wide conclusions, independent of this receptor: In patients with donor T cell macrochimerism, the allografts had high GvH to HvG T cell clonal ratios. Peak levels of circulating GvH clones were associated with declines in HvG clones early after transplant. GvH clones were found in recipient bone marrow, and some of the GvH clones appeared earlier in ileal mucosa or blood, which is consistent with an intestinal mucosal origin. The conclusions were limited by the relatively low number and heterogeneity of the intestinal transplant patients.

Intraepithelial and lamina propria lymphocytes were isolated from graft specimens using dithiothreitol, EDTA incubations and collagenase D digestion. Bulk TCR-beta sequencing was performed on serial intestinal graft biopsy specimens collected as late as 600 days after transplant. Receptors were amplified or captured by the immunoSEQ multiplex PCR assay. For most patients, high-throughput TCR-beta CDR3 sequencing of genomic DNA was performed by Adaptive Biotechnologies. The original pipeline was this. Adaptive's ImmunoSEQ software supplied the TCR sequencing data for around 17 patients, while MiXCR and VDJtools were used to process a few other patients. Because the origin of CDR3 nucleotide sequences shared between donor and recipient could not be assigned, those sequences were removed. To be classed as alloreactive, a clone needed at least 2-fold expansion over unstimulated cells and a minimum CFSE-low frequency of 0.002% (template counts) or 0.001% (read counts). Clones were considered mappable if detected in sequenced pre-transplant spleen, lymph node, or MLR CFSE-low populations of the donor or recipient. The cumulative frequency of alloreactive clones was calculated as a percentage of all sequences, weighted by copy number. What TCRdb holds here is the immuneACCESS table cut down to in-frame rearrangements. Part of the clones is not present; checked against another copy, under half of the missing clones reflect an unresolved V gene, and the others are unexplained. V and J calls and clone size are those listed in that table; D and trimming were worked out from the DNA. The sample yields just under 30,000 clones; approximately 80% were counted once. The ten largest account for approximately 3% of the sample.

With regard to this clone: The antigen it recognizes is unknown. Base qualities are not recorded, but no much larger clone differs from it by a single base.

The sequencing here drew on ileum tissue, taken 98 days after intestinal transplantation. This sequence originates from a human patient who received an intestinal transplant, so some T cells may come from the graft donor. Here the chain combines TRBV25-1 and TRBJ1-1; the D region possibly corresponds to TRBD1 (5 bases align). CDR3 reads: CASREGATEAFF. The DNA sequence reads TGTGCCAGCCGAGAAGGGGCCACTGAAGCTTTCTTT.